These T cell receptor beta chains were read from a single sample in a study of T cells in Graves' hyperthyroidism and ophthalmopathy. TCRdb analysed the multiplex PCR reads with MiXCR anew, one entry per CDR3 protein. The sample records 300,000 to 350,000 distinct CDR3 sequences, about a sixth being singletons. Sequenced: blood. Receptor source: a woman aged 40 to 50 with Graves' ophthalmopathy. The CDR3 runs from the conserved cysteine through the conserved F or W. Fields, in order: V gene, CDR3 length, J gene, D gene, clone size, CDR3 DNA, CDR3 protein. D genes are given only for firm matches. Part of the rows lack a size; the others show once, few, many or a class for expanded clones.

V: TRBV5-1
length: 16
J: TRBJ2-4
D: -
size: -
DNA: TGCGCCAGCAGCTTGGCAAGCGACCCCAGGACAAACATTCAGTACTTC
CDR3: CASSLASDPRTNIQYF

V: TRBV27
length: 13
J: TRBJ1-1
D: -
size: many
DNA: TGTGCCAGCAGTCACCGGGGGGGGGGTGAAGCTTTCTTT
CDR3: CASSHRGGGEAFF

V: TRBV2
length: 14
J: TRBJ1-2
D: -
size: many
DNA: TGTGCCAGCAGTGCGTCGGGTCTTGACCGCGGCTACACCTTC
CDR3: CASSASGLDRGYTF

V: TRBV6-5
length: 20
J: TRBJ2-7
D: TRBD2
size: many
DNA: TGTGCCAGCCAGACGATAAGAGGGGTAGCGGGGTACACCACCCCCTACGAGCAGTACTTC
CDR3: CASQTIRGVAGYTTPYEQYF

V: TRBV28
length: 11
J: TRBJ2-7
D: -
size: many
DNA: TGTGCCAGCAGTATAGCGTACGAGCAGTACTTC
CDR3: CASSIAYEQYF

V: TRBV6-1
length: 14
J: TRBJ2-7
D: -
size: many
DNA: TGTGCCAGCAGTGTGGGTAGTGAGATTTCCGTGCAGTACTTC
CDR3: CASSVGSEISVQYF

V: TRBV4-3
length: 15
J: TRBJ2-7
D: -
size: many
DNA: TGCGCCAGCAGCCAAGGTCGCGACAGCCTCTTGGAGCAGTACTTC
CDR3: CASSQGRDSLLEQYF

V: TRBV29-1
length: 13
J: TRBJ2-7
D: -
size: many
DNA: TGCAGCGTTGAAGGTCATCGGTCCAACGAGCAGTACTTC
CDR3: CSVEGHRSNEQYF

V: TRBV5-1
length: 15
J: TRBJ2-2
D: TRBD1
size: -
DNA: TGCGCCAGCAGCCTGGACAGGGGAGTAACCGGGGAGCTGTTTTTT
CDR3: CASSLDRGVTGELFF

V: TRBV4-2
length: 18
J: TRBJ2-2
D: -
size: few
DNA: TGTGCCAGCAGCCAAGATGAAGGGGGCGGGACGAACACCGGGGAGCTGTTTTTT
CDR3: CASSQDEGGGTNTGELFF

V: TRBV12-3/TRBV12-4
length: 14
J: TRBJ2-7
D: TRBD1
size: -
DNA: TGTGCCAGCAGTGTATCCGGGACAGGCAACGAGCAGTACTTC
CDR3: CASSVSGTGNEQYF

V: TRBV7-7
length: 14
J: TRBJ2-2
D: -
size: many
DNA: TGTGCTAGCAGCTTAGCTATCGGGGCCGGGGAGCTGTTTTTT
CDR3: CASSLAIGAGELFF

V: TRBV6-5
length: 13
J: TRBJ1-2
D: TRBD1
size: many
DNA: TGTGCCAGCAGATCGGGACAGCTCTATGGCTACACCTTC
CDR3: CASRSGQLYGYTF

V: TRBV2
length: 15
J: TRBJ1-5
D: -
size: many
DNA: TGTGCCAGCAGTGATTTAAGGGGTAGCAATCAGCCCCAGCATTTT
CDR3: CASSDLRGSNQPQHF

V: TRBV12-3/TRBV12-4
length: 14
J: TRBJ1-4
D: -
size: many
DNA: TGTGCCAGCAGCCCTATCTCAACTAATGAAAAACTGTTTTTT
CDR3: CASSPISTNEKLFF

V: TRBV10-3
length: 13
J: TRBJ1-1
D: -
size: many
DNA: TGTGCCATCAGTGAGTCCTTACGGACTGAAGCTTTCTTT
CDR3: CAISESLRTEAFF

V: TRBV14
length: 15
J: TRBJ2-2
D: -
size: many
DNA: TGTGCCAGCAGCCATGTCGGGACGGTCCCCGGGGAGCTGTTTTTT
CDR3: CASSHVGTVPGELFF

V: TRBV28
length: 17
J: TRBJ2-5
D: TRBD2
size: many
DNA: TGTGCCAGCAGTTTATCACCTCTAGCGGGAGTTGGGGAGACCCAGTACTTC
CDR3: CASSLSPLAGVGETQYF

V: TRBV24-1
length: 13
J: TRBJ2-2
D: -
size: many
DNA: TGTGCCACCAGCCGCGTCGGGACCGGGGAGCTGTTTTTT
CDR3: CATSRVGTGELFF

V: TRBV7-2
length: 14
J: TRBJ2-2
D: -
size: many
DNA: TGTGCCAGCAGCTTCGGACCTTACACCGGGGAGCTGTTTTTT
CDR3: CASSFGPYTGELFF

V: TRBV13
length: 12
J: TRBJ1-2
D: -
size: many
DNA: TGTGCCAGCAGCATCCCAGGCCAAGGCTACACCTTC
CDR3: CASSIPGQGYTF

V: TRBV12-3/TRBV12-4
length: 15
J: TRBJ2-2
D: TRBD2
size: many
DNA: TGTGCCAGCAGTTGGACTAGCGCCTATACCGGGGAGCTGTTTTTT
CDR3: CASSWTSAYTGELFF

V: TRBV19
length: 13
J: TRBJ2-7
D: -
size: many
DNA: TGTGCCAGTAAAAAAGGGGGCTCCTACGAGCAGTACTTC
CDR3: CASKKGGSYEQYF

V: TRBV12-5
length: 13
J: TRBJ1-2
D: -
size: -
DNA: TGTGCTAGTGGTCCTTCCCCTGCCTATGGCTACACCTTC
CDR3: CASGPSPAYGYTF

V: TRBV6-5
length: 16
J: TRBJ2-5
D: TRBD1
size: -
DNA: TGTGCCAGCAGTTATTCCGGACAGGGGTACCAAGAGACCCAGTGCTTC
CDR3: CASSYSGQGYQETQCF

V: TRBV7-2
length: 15
J: TRBJ2-5
D: TRBD2
size: many
DNA: TGTGCCAGCAGCTTGGAGACTAGCGGGAGTCAGACCCAGTACTTC
CDR3: CASSLETSGSQTQYF

V: TRBV20-1
length: 16
J: TRBJ2-2
D: TRBD2
size: many
DNA: TGCAGTGCTAGAGACCCCGGGCCTAGCGGGAGCGGGGAGCTGTTTTTT
CDR3: CSARDPGPSGSGELFF

V: TRBV12-3/TRBV12-4
length: 14
J: TRBJ1-2
D: -
size: few
DNA: TGTGCCAGCAGTTCGGGACTGGGTGTTGGTGGCTACACCTTC
CDR3: CASSSGLGVGGYTF

V: TRBV19
length: 12
J: TRBJ1-5
D: -
size: many
DNA: TGTGCCAGTACCTGGGGAGAACAGCCCCAGCATTTT
CDR3: CASTWGEQPQHF

V: TRBV28
length: 14
J: TRBJ1-2
D: -
size: once
DNA: TGTGCCAGCAGACCCCCGGGGGCTAACTATGGCTACACCTTC
CDR3: CASRPPGANYGYTF

V: TRBV12-3/TRBV12-4
length: 11
J: TRBJ1-3
D: -
size: many
DNA: TGTGCCAGCAGTCTCCGAAACACCATATATTTT
CDR3: CASSLRNTIYF

V: TRBV28
length: 17
J: TRBJ1-5
D: -
size: many
DNA: TGTGCCAGCAGTGAAATGTGGACGGATTATAGCAATCAGCCCCAGCATTTT
CDR3: CASSEMWTDYSNQPQHF

V: TRBV20-1
length: 13
J: TRBJ2-7
D: TRBD1
size: -
DNA: TGCAGTGCTCGGGTCAGGGGGCAATACGAGCAGTCCTTC
CDR3: CSARVRGQYEQSF

V: TRBV20-1
length: 16
J: TRBJ2-7
D: -
size: many
DNA: TGCAGTGCTAGTAGCCTGGGGCCAACTTTTGGTAACGAGCAGTACTTC
CDR3: CSASSLGPTFGNEQYF

V: TRBV9
length: 18
J: TRBJ2-6
D: -
size: many
DNA: TGTGCCAGCAGCGTAGCTGCCACGATGGTAGGTGGGGCCAACGTCCTGACTTTC
CDR3: CASSVAATMVGGANVLTF